This passage covers 23 T cell receptor beta chains from one sample sequenced in a study of T cell changes during pregnancy in multiple sclerosis. Method: immunoSEQ multiplex PCR; TCRdb's copy keeps in-frame clones and lacks some. The table includes tens of thousands of clones, approximately 92% detected once. The input for sequencing was CD8+ T cells from peripheral blood mononuclear cells, taken in the third trimester of pregnancy. These receptors were taken from a female donor in good health, enrolled as a control in a pregnancy study.

The chain couples TRBV27 to TRBJ1-6; no clear D gene. Germline loops: CDR1 MNHEY, CDR2 SMNVEV (reference sequence). This CDR3 has 12 amino acids. Trimming pared 4 bases from V and 10 bases from J, leaving 8 bases between. CDR3 amino acids: CASSSGESPLHF. The CDR3 DNA sequence: TGTGCCAGCAGTTCCGGGGAATCACCCCTCCACTTT.

The J gene is TRBJ1-2, the V gene TRBV29-1; 10 nucleotides match TRBD1. The CDR3 consists of 15 residues. Losses at the gene ends were 6 bases for V and 5 bases for J; bases not matched to a gene: 12. Germline V gene lookup returns CDR1 SQVTM and CDR2 ANQGSEA. The DNA of the CDR3 is TGCAGCGTAGATACCCGACAGGGGGCCGGGTATGGCTACACCTTC. This codes for CSVDTRQGAGYGYTF.

V is TRBV5-1 and J is TRBJ1-2; 9 bases fit TRBD1. The germline gives CDR1 SGHRS, CDR2 YFSETQ. With 4 bases clipped from V and 1 base from J, the junction kept 11 bases outside the gene matches. The CDR3 runs to 17 residues. CDR3: CASSPDRGIGYNYGYTF. CDR3 bases: TGCGCCAGCAGCCCAGACAGGGGGATTGGGTATAACTATGGCTACACCTTC.

This rearrangement joins TRBV7-9 to TRBJ1-1, with D uncertain. Germline V gives CDR1 SEHNR, CDR2 FQNEAQ (reference sequence). The CDR3 covers 14 residues. Deletions cut 3 bases from V and 1 base from J, with 9 bases between. The CDR3 protein is CASSLVRKNTEAFF. The CDR3 DNA is TGTGCCAGCAGCTTGGTGCGCAAGAACACTGAAGCTTTCTTT.

By share, this clone ranks as medium-sized. The rearrangement uses TRBV4-1 and TRBJ1-4; tentative D call: TRBD1 (5 bases). The CDR3 length is 14 residues. Trimming stripped 5 bases from V and 5 bases from J, with 12 bases between. Germline lookup yields CDR1 MGHRA and CDR2 YSYEKL. The CDR3 is CASSYGTGNEKLFF. The CDR3 nucleotides read TGCGCCAGCAGCTACGGGACTGGGAATGAAAAACTGTTTTTT.

V and J are TRBV15 and TRBJ1-2; TRBD1 matches at 8 bases. Losses at the gene ends were 2 bases for V and 3 bases for J; bases not matched to a gene: 5. The CDR3 has 15 amino acids. The germline V gene encodes CDR1 LNHNV and CDR2 YYDKDF (reference sequence). The CDR3 nucleotides read TGTGCCACCAGCAGACCGGACAGGGTGTACTATGGCTACACCTTC. It yields the protein CATSRPDRVYYGYTF.

V and J are TRBV5-8 and TRBJ1-1, with 7 positions matching TRBD1. V dropped 7 bases and J dropped 5; count of bases not matched to a gene: 11. The CDR3 contains 14 residues. CDR1 is SGHTS, CDR2 YDEGEE, per germline. The CDR3 protein is CASEAVAGGTEAFF. The CDR3 region has the DNA TGTGCCAGCGAAGCCGTGGCAGGGGGGACTGAAGCTTTCTTT.

The chain carries TRBV27 and TRBJ2-7, with D tentatively TRBD1 (6 bases). V was trimmed by 4 bases and J by 0 bases, leaving 10 bases between them. CDR1 and CDR2 from the germline V gene are MNHEY and SMNVEV (reference sequence). The CDR3 is 14 amino acids. The CDR3 region has the DNA TGTGCCAGCAGTTCTACAGGGAACTCCTACGAGCAGTACTTC. This sequence encodes CASSSTGNSYEQYF.

V usage is TRBV4-3 and J usage is TRBJ1-4, with no clear D. Germline lookup yields CDR1 LGHNA and CDR2 YSLEER. The CDR3 consists of 15 residues. The ends were cut back, 4 bases at V and 3 bases at J, with 12 bases in the middle. CDR3 sequence reads: CASSRLTAPNEKLFF. CDR3 nucleotides: TGCGCCAGCAGCCGACTGACGGCCCCTAATGAAAAACTGTTTTTT.

The V call is TRBV30, the J call TRBJ2-2; 9 nucleotides align to TRBD2. In germline, CDR1 is GTSNPN, CDR2 SVGIG (reference sequence). V trimming: 0 bases; J trimming: 2 bases; junction bases outside the gene matches: 10. The length of the CDR3 is 18 residues. CDR3 sequence: CAWSVMPWRGGNTGELFF. The CDR3 region has the DNA TGTGCCTGGAGTGTAATGCCATGGCGGGGGGGCAACACCGGGGAGCTGTTTTTT.

About this clone itself: The junction departs from germline at one end; a sequencing error may be responsible. CDR3: CASSLDWGGSYEQYF. DNA for the CDR3: TGTGCCAGCAGCCTAGACTGGGGGGGTTCCTACGAGCAGTACTTC. This chain uses TRBV11-2 with TRBJ2-7; 7 nucleotides align to TRBD2. The germline CDR1 and CDR2 sequences are SGHAT and FQNNGV. The CDR3 loop spans 15 amino acids.

The chain has TRBV7-9 and TRBJ2-4, with a possible D match to TRBD2 (6 bases). The CDR3 covers 15 residues. CDR1 and CDR2 from the germline V gene are SEHNR and FQNEAQ (reference sequence). Deletions cut 3 bases from V and 5 bases from J, with 14 bases between. The CDR3 spells CASSFPYGGENIQYF. CDR3 sequence (DNA): TGTGCCAGCAGCTTTCCTTACGGGGGTGAAAACATTCAGTACTTC.

The chain carries TRBV7-2 and TRBJ1-6, with D possibly being TRBD1 (5 bases). The CDR3 extends over 16 amino acids. Trimming cost V 1 base and J 10 bases, with 17 bases left between them. CDR1 SGHTA and CDR2 FQGNSA come from the germline V gene. The CDR3 DNA reads as TGTGCCAGCAGCTTAGGTGGGGAGGGGATAGGGTCACCCCTCCACTTT. It translates to CASSLGGEGIGSPLHF.

CDR3 nucleotides: TGTGCCAGCAGCTTATTTGGACAAAGCTCCTACAATGAGCAGTTCTTC. It translates to CASSLFGQSSYNEQFF. The chain recombines TRBV7-9 with TRBJ2-1; D might be TRBD1 (5 bases). With 2 bases removed from V and 0 bases from J, the gap between germline ends came to 11 bases. The CDR3 is 16 amino acids. The germline CDR1 and CDR2 sequences are SEHNR and FQNEAQ (reference sequence).

This clone was seen just once. The V and J genes are TRBV19 and TRBJ1-2; tentatively, D is TRBD1 (6 bases). Germline values: CDR1 LNHDA, CDR2 SQIVND (reference sequence). The CDR3 sequence is 15 residues long. Trimming stripped 3 bases from V and 6 bases from J, with 17 bases between. DNA of the CDR3: TGTGCCAGTAGTATGGGCAGGGGCGATTGGAATGGCTACACCTTC. Translated, it gives CASSMGRGDWNGYTF.

The chain employs TRBV7-6 and TRBJ2-1; D possibly corresponds to TRBD2 (5 bases). This CDR3 contains 17 residues. The germline V gene has CDR1 SGHVS and CDR2 FNYEAQ. Trimming pared 5 bases from V and 5 bases from J, leaving 22 bases between. CDR3 nucleotides: TGTGCCAGCAGCGCCAGGACTCAACTACACACACACAATGAGCAGTTCTTC. Translated, it gives CASSARTQLHTHNEQFF.

The V gene is TRBV7-9, the J gene TRBJ1-3; D is undetermined. In germline, CDR1 is SEHNR, CDR2 FQNEAQ (reference sequence). Trimming stripped 1 base from V and 0 bases from J, with 16 bases between. The CDR3 covers 18 residues. CDR3 nucleotides: TGTGCCAGCAGCTTAGAGGTGTTCGGCCGGAGCTCTGGAAACACCATATATTTT. This sequence encodes CASSLEVFGRSSGNTIYF.

V and J are TRBV5-6 and TRBJ1-5, with 9 bases matching TRBD1. Germline values: CDR1 SGHDT, CDR2 YYEEEE. After removal of 5 bases from V and 5 bases from J, the junction contained 11 bases not matched to a gene. CDR3 size: 16 residues. The DNA of the CDR3 is TGTGCCAGCAGTCGAACCCGGGACAGGGTAGATCAGCCCCAGCATTTT. This translates into CASSRTRDRVDQPQHF. Filled out from reference TRBV5-6 and TRBJ1-5, the complete variable domain reads DAGVTQSPTHLIKTRGQQVTLRCSPKSGHDTVSWYQQALGQGPQFIFQYYEEEERQRGNFPDRFSGHQFPNYSSELNVNALLLGDSALYLCASSRTRDRVDQPQHFGDGTRLSIL.

The chain uses TRBV18 and TRBJ2-7; the D is unclear. The germline gives CDR1 KGHSH, CDR2 LQKENI. V lost 3 bases and J lost 1, with 16 bases in between. The CDR3 consists of 16 residues. The CDR3 DNA sequence: TGTGCCAGCTCACCCGAAGCTACGTCCTATTCCTACGAGCAGTACTTC. Amino acids: CASSPEATSYSYEQYF.

This sequence joins TRBV9 and TRBJ2-7; 11 nucleotides line up with TRBD1. The CDR3 covers 19 residues. From germline, CDR1 is SGDLS and CDR2 YYNGEE. Trimming cost V 1 base and J 4 bases; bases outside gene matches: 16. In DNA, the CDR3 is TGTGCCAGCAGCGTAATGCCGGAGTTACGGGGACAGGGGGGATACGAGCAGTACTTC. Protein product: CASSVMPELRGQGGYEQYF.

The V gene is TRBV13, the J gene TRBJ2-3; 8 bases match TRBD2. Trimming cost V 5 bases and J 1 base; bases outside gene matches: 8. The CDR3 has 16 amino acids. Looked up from germline, CDR1 is PRHDT and CDR2 is FYEKMQ (reference sequence). The CDR3 region is CASSPRGSGGTDTQYF. CDR3 bases: TGTGCCAGCAGCCCCCGGGGTAGCGGGGGCACAGATACGCAGTATTTT.

The gene calls are TRBV6-5 and TRBJ2-3; D is undetermined. This CDR3 has 12 residues. In germline, CDR1 is MNHEY, CDR2 SVGAGI. V was pared by 5 bases and J by 5 bases, with 8 bases between. The CDR3 is CASSGLLDTQYF. CDR3 DNA sequence: TGTGCCAGCAGTGGCCTTCTAGATACGCAGTATTTT.

The rearrangement links TRBV6-5 to TRBJ2-7; maybe TRBD1 (6 bases). V lost 3 bases to trimming and J lost 3 bases, with 9 bases between them. The CDR3 covers 13 residues. From germline, CDR1 is MNHEY and CDR2 SVGAGI. The CDR3 region is CASSYDRNYEQYF. The CDR3 coding sequence is TGTGCCAGCAGTTATGACAGGAACTACGAGCAGTACTTC.